This T cell receptor beta chain was captured in a study of breast tumors, draining lymph nodes, adjacent tissues. Study-level findings and limits: Luminal-like breast cancer showed significantly greater tumor-nontumor repertoire similarity than basal-like breast cancer did. Findings are consistent with lymph node origin and intratumoral expansion of most tumor T cells. Tumors had less TCR diversity than lymph nodes, more than nontumor tissue. The lymph node origin of tumor T cells was framed as consistent with a hypothesis, not demonstrated.

CDR1 LGHNA and CDR2 YNFKEQ come from the germline V gene. The CDR3 contains 15 residues. Trimming removed 3 bases from V and 2 bases from J, with 14 bases in between. This clonotype was found many times. The antigen is unknown. MiXCR, run by TCRdb on the multiplex PCR reads, gives a single entry per CDR3 protein. The sample has over 60,000 distinct CDR3 sequences; 57% are singletons. The sample comprised breast tumor tissue. The rearrangement links TRBV4-2 to TRBJ2-7; TRBD1 might be the D (6 bases). This receptor was taken from a female donor with breast cancer. Some clones in this sample may be carry-over from other donors' samples. CDR3 amino acids: CASSQNDRSPYEQYF. In nucleotides, the CDR3 is TGTGCCAGCAGCCAGAACGACAGGAGCCCCTACGAGCAGTACTTC.